This T cell receptor beta chain was sequenced for a study of quantifying T cell responses using KT2 cells. Study at large: RNA was reverse transcribed with TCR alpha and beta constant-region primers. Under optimum conditions, T4 ligation efficiency was estimated at more than 8%.

This clonotype was observed many times. Its antigen remains unidentified. Germline lookup yields CDR1 DFQATT and CDR2 SNEGSKA (reference sequence). Trimming removed 6 bases from V and 6 bases from J; junction bases left unmatched: 9. CDR3 length: 15 amino acids. Whole-study findings and limits: Very high KT2 spike-in numbers caused saturation in KT2 sequence detection.

An oligo carrying a UMI was ligated to the cDNA 3' end. The first PCR ran three to four cycles with an equimolar RC1.1 and RC1.2 beta primer mix. TCRdb independently ran MiXCR on the UMI-ligation and nested PCR reads; one entry per CDR3 protein. Of some 48,000 distinct CDR3 sequences in the sample, more than 9% were seen once. The clonotype was recovered from a human donor. Sequenced sample: PBMCs spiked with cells of the T cell clone KT2. This sequence joins TRBV20-1 and TRBJ2-7; 15 bases are a match to TRBD2. The CDR3 here is CSAGGLAGGDGEQYF. In nucleotides, the CDR3 is TGCAGTGCGGGAGGACTAGCGGGAGGGGATGGCGAGCAGTACTTC.